The 17 T cell receptor beta chains reported below all come from one sample, sequenced in a study of blood T cell repertoires in COVID-19. Assay used: immunoSEQ multiplex PCR; TCRdb lists only in-frame clones, some missing. The sample carries about 300,000 clones, roughly nine tenths recorded once. Sequencing was carried out using PBMCs or T cells enriched from blood (not recorded which). These receptors were collected from a man aged 60 to 75 who had recovered from COVID-19.

The rearrangement links TRBV24-1 to TRBJ2-5; a weak D match, TRBD1 (5 bases). CDR1 and CDR2 (germline): KGHDR, SFDVKD. Trimming took off 7 bases at V and 2 bases at J, with 10 bases between the two ends. The CDR3 runs to 13 residues. The CDR3 region is CATSDSSQETQYF. The CDR3 DNA reads as TGTGCCACCAGCGACAGTTCTCAAGAGACCCAGTACTTC.

The V and J genes are TRBV19 and TRBJ1-4; D gene uncertain. The ends were cut back, 7 bases at V and 7 bases at J, with 7 bases in the middle. The germline V gene has CDR1 LNHDA and CDR2 SQIVND (reference sequence). The CDR3 length is 11 residues. The CDR3, as DNA: TGTGCCAGTAACCGAGGTGAAAAACTGTTTTTT. It encodes CASNRGEKLFF.

The V and J genes are TRBV15 and TRBJ2-2; a weak D match, TRBD1 (5 bases). Germline loops: CDR1 LNHNV, CDR2 YYDKDF (reference sequence). V lost 1 base, J lost 0 bases, and 12 bases lay in between. The CDR3 length is 17 residues. CDR3 nucleotides: TGTGCCACCAGCAGAGCTGCAGGGCTCCCGAACACCGGGGAGCTGTTTTTT. This gives the protein CATSRAAGLPNTGELFF.

The V and J genes are TRBV19 and TRBJ2-2; 9 bases match TRBD2. CDR3 size: 16 residues. Trimming at V came to 6 bases and at J to 4 bases, leaving 9 bases not matched to a gene. Germline V gene sequence: CDR1 LNHDA, CDR2 SQIVND (reference sequence). CDR3 nucleotide sequence: TGTGCCAGTAGCCGGACGGGACTAGCACTCACCGGGGAGCTGTTTTTT. It specifies CASSRTGLALTGELFF. The whole variable domain, remainder taken from reference TRBV19 and TRBJ2-2, is DGGITQSPKYLFRKEGQNVTLSCEQNLNHDAMYWYRQDPGQGLRLIYYSQIVNDFQKGDIAEGYSVSREKKESFPLTVTSAQKNPTAFYLCASSRTGLALTGELFFGEGSRLTVL.

V is TRBV6-5 and J is TRBJ2-7, with 7 bases fitting TRBD1. Germline CDR1 is MNHEY and CDR2 is SVGAGI. This CDR3 region has 15 residues. V trimming: 0 bases; J trimming: 0 bases; junction bases outside the gene matches: 2. DNA of the CDR3: TGTGCCAGCAGTTACTCTCGGGACAGCTCCTACGAGCAGTACTTC. It is translated as CASSYSRDSSYEQYF.

V usage is TRBV9 and J usage is TRBJ1-1, with D tentatively TRBD1 (5 bases). Germline loops: CDR1 SGDLS, CDR2 YYNGEE. V was shortened by 4 bases and J by 6 bases, with 16 bases between the two germline ends. The CDR3 length is 14 residues. CDR3 sequence (DNA): TGTGCCAGCAGCCCCCGGACAAGCCAAGCTGAAGCTTTCTTT. Translating gives CASSPRTSQAEAFF.

The chain employs TRBV5-1 and TRBJ1-2; D remains unclear. CDR1 SGHRS and CDR2 YFSETQ come from the germline V gene. Trimming removed 3 bases from V and 8 bases from J, with 11 bases in between. The CDR3 has 12 residues. CDR3 sequence: CASSYLEEGYTF. The CDR3 coding sequence is TGCGCCAGCAGCTACTTGGAGGAGGGCTACACCTTC.

The rearrangement joins TRBV12-3 or TRBV12-4 to TRBJ1-2; D gene unclear. There are 12 residues in the CDR3. Trimming took off 3 bases at V and 14 bases at J, with 16 bases between the two ends. The CDR3 here is CASSFRERWMTF. The CDR3, as DNA: TGTGCCAGCAGTTTCCGGGAGCGGTGGATGACCTTC.

The rearrangement joins TRBV11-3 to TRBJ2-1, with 9 bases fitting TRBD2. Looked up from germline, CDR1 is SGHNT and CDR2 is YENEEA. CDR3 size: 14 residues. V shed 2 bases, J shed 9 bases, and the junction held 5 bases outside the gene matches. This CDR3 is CASSLSGRNSEQFF. The DNA for the CDR3 is TGTGCCAGCAGCTTAAGCGGGAGGAATAGTGAGCAGTTCTTC.

To note about this clone: The junction departs from the called germline gene at one end, perhaps through a read error. J is TRBJ2-5 and V is TRBV7-7; 12 nucleotides align to TRBD2. Germline CDR1 is SSHAT and CDR2 is FNYEAQ (reference sequence). The CDR3 loop spans 16 amino acids. The CDR3 region has the DNA TGTGCTAGCAGCTCCACTAGCGGGAGGACGCATGGGACCCAGTACTTC. Its protein is CASSSTSGRTHGTQYF.

The rearrangement joins TRBV6-5 to TRBJ2-5, with TRBD2 identical over 8 bases. The CDR3 consists of 12 residues. V was pared by 7 bases and J by 9 bases, with 7 bases of the junction left unmatched. The germline gives CDR1 MNHEY, CDR2 SVGAGI. The DNA for the CDR3 is TGTGCCAGCAACTTAATAGCGGGACCCCAGTACTTC. It is translated as CASNLIAGPQYF.

The chain is built from TRBV7-9 and TRBJ2-2; a weak D match, TRBD2 (5 bases). From germline, CDR1 is SEHNR and CDR2 FQNEAQ (reference sequence). V dropped 1 base and J dropped 2 bases, with 8 bases sitting between them. This CDR3 is built from 15 residues. The CDR3 bases are TGTGCCAGCAGCTTAGACGGACTTAACACCGGGGAGCTGTTTTTT. Protein product: CASSLDGLNTGELFF. Full variable domain (remainder filled in from reference TRBV7-9 and TRBJ2-2): DTGVSQNPRHKITKRGQNVTFRCDPISEHNRLYWYRQTLGQGPEFLTYFQNEAQLEKSRLLSDRFSAERPKGSFSTLEIQRTEQGDSAMYLCASSLDGLNTGELFFGEGSRLTVL.

The chain employs TRBV27 and TRBJ2-3; D possibly corresponds to TRBD2 (5 bases). This CDR3 contains 14 residues. Trimming took 5 bases from V and 4 from J, leaving 13 bases between them. Looked up from germline, CDR1 is MNHEY and CDR2 is SMNVEV (reference sequence). This CDR3 reads CASSAWLASDTQYF. For the CDR3, the DNA is TGTGCCAGCAGTGCCTGGCTAGCTTCAGATACGCAGTATTTT.

In its sample, this clone was seen a few times. V and J are TRBV5-1 and TRBJ1-2, with D perhaps TRBD1 (5 bases). Germline CDR1 is SGHRS and CDR2 is YFSETQ. Trimming shortened V by 0 bases and J by 2 bases, and 8 bases separated the two germline ends. The length of the CDR3 is 14 residues. The CDR3 spells CASSLDPGNYGYTF. The CDR3, as DNA: TGCGCCAGCAGCTTGGACCCAGGGAACTATGGCTACACCTTC.

CDR3 loop: CSVESTSGSYNEQFF. The CDR3 DNA reads TGCAGCGTCGAGTCCACTAGCGGTTCCTACAATGAGCAGTTCTTC. V gene TRBV29-1 combines with J gene TRBJ2-1; 8 nucleotides agree with TRBD2. The CDR3 length is 15 residues. V lost 6 bases to trimming and J lost 1 base; unmatched junction nucleotides: 8. In germline, CDR1 is SQVTM, CDR2 ANQGSEA.

V is TRBV10-3 and J is TRBJ1-1, with D perhaps matching TRBD1 (6 bases). The CDR3 is made up of 15 amino acids. The V end was cut by 3 bases, the J end by 1 base, with 12 bases between. Germline V gives CDR1 ENHRY, CDR2 SYGVKD. CDR3 amino acids: CAISDDRFPNTEAFF. DNA of the CDR3: TGTGCCATCAGTGACGACAGGTTTCCGAACACTGAAGCTTTCTTT.

The V gene is TRBV29-1, the J gene TRBJ2-7; 12 bases are a match to TRBD2. The CDR3 loop spans 13 amino acids. With V trimmed by 6 bases and J by 3 bases, 3 bases remained unmatched. CDR1 and CDR2 (germline): SQVTM, ANQGSEA. This chain's CDR3 is CSVWTSGNYEQYF. CDR3 nucleotides: TGCAGCGTATGGACTAGCGGGAACTACGAGCAGTACTTC.